The rows below give T cell receptor beta chains drawn from one sample of a study of cytomegalovirus exposure and HLA in healthy donors. Repertoires were generated with immunoSEQ multiplex PCR, while TCRdb's copy carries only in-frame clones and drops some. The sample lists under 150,000 clones, around 72% occurring once. The sample comprised PBMCs. Receptors were obtained from a woman between 18 and 30 years old in good health and CMV-seronegative. Both conserved end residues are part of each CDR3. Fields, in order: CDR3 length, J gene, clone size, V gene, CDR3 protein. Only part of the rows carry a size: once, few, many, or a class if the clone is expanded.

>14|TRBJ1-2|once|TRBV6-6
CASSPSDRSYGYTF
>15|TRBJ1-1|NA|TRBV2
CASSPEAVKNTEAFF
>15|TRBJ1-2|NA|TRBV7-9
CSSSFGHRTNYGYTF
>15|TRBJ2-7|NA|TRBV4-1
CASSQAGQESYEQYF
>14|TRBJ2-5|NA|TRBV7-7
CASSLGGSGETQYF
>17|TRBJ2-1|NA|TRBV7-8
CASSRGLAGDGYNEQFF
>15|TRBJ2-7|NA|TRBV11-1
CASSPGGLPEAEQYF
>14|TRBJ2-7|NA|TRBV10-2
CASIEDRVSYEQYF
>14|TRBJ1-2|once|TRBV18
CASSPSTGMSGYTF
>13|TRBJ2-1|NA|TRBV30
CAWTSGRAIEQFF
>15|TRBJ1-2|few|TRBV5-5
CASSLILTGAYGYTF
>17|TRBJ1-2|NA|TRBV7-9
CASSLAFTPSENYGYTF
>14|TRBJ1-2|NA|TRBV30
CAWSVRGINYGYTF
>15|TRBJ1-2|NA|TRBV6-6
CASSYRTGTNYGYTF
>15|TRBJ1-1|NA|TRBV27
CASSSSGLLNTEAFF
>13|TRBJ2-2|NA|TRBV14
CASSQVRSGELFF
>15|TRBJ1-3|NA|TRBV5-1
CASSLGQGDGNTIYF
>14|TRBJ2-7|few|TRBV7-9
CASSLGDTYYEQYF
>15|TRBJ2-1|few|TRBV10-2
CASSEVAGGHNEQFF
>14|TRBJ1-3|NA|TRBV7-9
CSSSLPGVGNTIYF
>14|TRBJ1-1|NA|TRBV19
CASSRGTRRTEAFF
>15|TRBJ2-5|NA|TRBV7-9
CASSSRTASPETQYF
>15|TRBJ1-1|NA|TRBV7-2
CASSVMTGLNTEAFF
>15|TRBJ2-3|NA|TRBV14
CASSRWGTGTDTQYF